A selection of T cell receptor beta chains follows, all from one sample in a study of shared clonotypes between healthy human individuals. The assay was immunoSEQ multiplex PCR, and TCRdb's table has in-frame clones only and misses some. The sample has roughly 2,000,000 clones, just under 95% seen once. Sequencing was carried out using naive CD8+ T cells from PBMCs. The receptors stem from a man aged 18 to 29 in good health. Some clones in this sample may be carry-over from other donors' samples. CDR3s include the opening cysteine and the closing phenylalanine or tryptophan. The D gene is left open where the match is weak. Where a row states a size, it is once, few, many or the class of an expanded clone; other rows omit it.

v_call	clone_size	d_call	j_call	cdr3_nt	cdr3_aa
TRBV4-1	-	-	TRBJ1-1	TGCGCCAGCAGCCATTCCGTAGGCTCAAGAACTGAAGCTTTCTTT	CASSHSVGSRTEAFF
TRBV29-1	-	TRBD1	TRBJ2-7	TGCAGCGCCTCGCTTCGACAGGGTTTCCCGCATTTGCCCTACTCCCACTACGAGCAGTACTTC	CSASLRQGFPHLPYSHYEQYF
TRBV4-1	-	-	TRBJ1-5	TGCGCCAGCAGCCAAAAGGAGTACCAGCCCCAGCATTTT	CASSQKEYQPQHF
TRBV30	-	-	TRBJ2-1	TGTGCCTGGAGTGGGGCTTTTGGGCAGGTCTACAATGAGCAGTTCTTC	CAWSGAFGQVYNEQFF
TRBV6-5	-	TRBD1	TRBJ1-2	TGTGCCAGCAGCCCCGGGACAGTGGGATATGGCTACACCTTC	CASSPGTVGYGYTF
TRBV25-1	-	TRBD1	TRBJ2-4	TGTGCCAGCAGTGAATATGACAGGGGAAACATTCAGTACTTC	CASSEYDRGNIQYF
TRBV27	-	-	TRBJ2-7	TGTGCCAGCAGTTTCTCCGGACACTCCTACGAGCAGTACTTC	CASSFSGHSYEQYF
TRBV6-5	-	-	TRBJ1-2	TGTGCCAGCAATTCAAGGGACCGCGGACATTATGGCTACACCTTC	CASNSRDRGHYGYTF
TRBV11-2	-	-	TRBJ2-1	TGTGCCAGCAGCTTATGGGAAAGCAATGAGCAGTTCTTC	CASSLWESNEQFF
TRBV29-1	-	TRBD2	TRBJ2-7	TGCAGCGTCGCGGGAGGGTTAAACTACGAGCAGTACTTC	CSVAGGLNYEQYF
TRBV7-6	-	TRBD2	TRBJ2-1	TGTGCCAGCAGCTTAGCCGGCGGACTAGCGGGAGTCAATGAGCAGTTCTTC	CASSLAGGLAGVNEQFF
TRBV4-2	-	TRBD2	TRBJ2-7	TGTGCCAGCAGCCCGGGACTACGGGAGCAGTACTTC	CASSPGLREQYF
TRBV7-8	-	TRBD1	TRBJ2-7	TGTGCCAGCAGCTTGGGGGACAGCTACTACGAGCAGTACTTC	CASSLGDSYYEQYF
TRBV27	-	-	TRBJ1-4	TGTGCCAGCAGTTTATCGGGGGAGAGGGAAAAACTGTTTTTT	CASSLSGEREKLFF
TRBV7-9	-	-	TRBJ1-4	TGTGCCAGCAGTTGGGGCCGTACTCTAGGAGAAAAACTGTTTTTT	CASSWGRTLGEKLFF
TRBV19	-	TRBD2	TRBJ2-5	TGTGCCAGTAGCTGGGGGGGAAGTCACCTGGAGACCCAGTACTTC	CASSWGGSHLETQYF
TRBV5-1	-	TRBD1	TRBJ2-7	TGCGCCAGCAGCCTAGGGGACAGGGGGCCCTACGAGCAGTACTTC	CASSLGDRGPYEQYF
TRBV19	-	-	TRBJ1-5	TGTGCCAGTAGTATGGTAGGTTCCAATCAGCCCCAGCATTTT	CASSMVGSNQPQHF
TRBV28	-	TRBD1	TRBJ2-6	TGTGCCAGCAGCCGACAGGGGACTCCTGGGGCCAACGTCCTGACTTTC	CASSRQGTPGANVLTF
TRBV6-6	-	-	TRBJ1-5	TGTGCCAGCAGCCACGTCCGGGGGGGCGAAAAGCAGCATTTT	CASSHVRGGEKQHF
TRBV4-3	-	TRBD2	TRBJ2-1	TGCGCCAGCAGCCAAGATTCGGCGGGAGACCTCTCCTACAATGAGCAGTTCTTC	CASSQDSAGDLSYNEQFF
TRBV5-6	-	-	TRBJ2-1	TGTGCCAGCAGGGCTATGGGGGTCTACAATGAGCAGTTCTTC	CASRAMGVYNEQFF
TRBV30	-	-	TRBJ1-1	TGTGCCTGGAGTTGGGCAGATAGCGTCAACACTGAAGCTTTCTTT	CAWSWADSVNTEAFF
TRBV4-1	-	-	TRBJ2-7	TGCGCCAGCAGCCAAGACGGGACTGATCCGGCGCGGGACTTC	CASSQDGTDPARDF
TRBV4-3	-	-	TRBJ2-3	TGCGCCAGCAGCCAAGAATGGGGGATCAGTAGCACAGATACGCAGTATTTT	CASSQEWGISSTDTQYF
TRBV5-1	-	-	TRBJ2-1	TGCGCCAGCGGCAAAGGGAATGAGCAGTTCTTC	CASGKGNEQFF
TRBV6-1	-	-	TRBJ1-5	TGTGCCAGCAGTGAATCGGTTAGGGGCAATCAGCCCCAGCATTTT	CASSESVRGNQPQHF
TRBV7-2	-	-	TRBJ2-7	TGTGCCAGCAGCCGGACAGATACGATCGACTTC	CASSRTDTIDF
TRBV29-1	-	TRBD2	TRBJ2-1	TGCAGTATGGGGGGGACTAACTACAATGAGCAGTTCTTC	CSMGGTNYNEQFF
TRBV4-2	-	-	TRBJ1-1	TGTGCCAGCAGCCAAGATGGAGGACGGGGTATGGCTGAAGCTTTCTTT	CASSQDGGRGMAEAFF
TRBV7-9	-	TRBD1	TRBJ1-5	TGTGCCAGCAGCTCGGACAGGGGGCGCGGGCAGCCCCAGCATTTT	CASSSDRGRGQPQHF
TRBV27	-	TRBD1	TRBJ1-1	TGTGCCAGCAGCCCAAGACAGGGCAGTTACACTGAAGCTTTCTTT	CASSPRQGSYTEAFF
TRBV19	-	TRBD1	TRBJ2-7	TGTGCCAGCCGGGACAGGGGGACCTACGAGCAGTACTTC	CASRDRGTYEQYF
TRBV10-2	-	-	TRBJ1-2	TGCGCCAGCAGTGATTGGGTTTGGCGGCTCTATGGCTACACCTTC	CASSDWVWRLYGYTF
TRBV7-6	-	-	TRBJ2-7	TGTGCCAGCAGCTTAGCCCTGAGGTACGAGCAGTACTTC	CASSLALRYEQYF
TRBV4-1	-	TRBD2	TRBJ2-7	TGCGCCAGCAGCCACCTCACTAGCGGGAGGTTACCCTACGAGCAGTACTTC	CASSHLTSGRLPYEQYF
TRBV15	few	TRBD1	TRBJ2-7	TGTGCCACCAGCGATACAGGGGCATCCTACGAGCAGTACTTC	CATSDTGASYEQYF
TRBV10-1	-	TRBD1	TRBJ2-3	TGCGCCAGCAGGCATGACAGGGGTACGCAGTATTTT	CASRHDRGTQYF
TRBV7-2	-	-	TRBJ2-5	TGTGCCAGCAGCTTCCCAAAGGGAGGCCCCGAGACCCAGTACTTC	CASSFPKGGPETQYF
TRBV6-6	-	-	TRBJ2-1	TGTGCCAGCAGCCTGACCGACATTGATGAGCAGTTCTTC	CASSLTDIDEQFF
TRBV19	-	-	TRBJ1-5	TGTGCCAGTAGTATAATGACTAACCATCAGCCCCAGCATTTT	CASSIMTNHQPQHF
TRBV7-9	-	-	TRBJ2-2	TGTGCCAGCAGCTTAGAAGGAGAGGGAATGGCCGGGGAGCTGTTTTTT	CASSLEGEGMAGELFF
TRBV27	-	-	TRBJ2-1	TGTGCCAGCAGTTTGGTCAGATACAATGAGCAGTTCTTC	CASSLVRYNEQFF
TRBV4-2	-	TRBD2	TRBJ2-2	TGTGCCAGCAGCCAAACGGGGGGGAGACAGCCTGTCGCGAACACCGGGGAGCTGTTTTTT	CASSQTGGRQPVANTGELFF
TRBV28	-	TRBD1	TRBJ1-1	TGTGCCAGCAGTTATACTTTGGAGGGGGCCGGGACTGAAGCTTTCTTT	CASSYTLEGAGTEAFF
TRBV2	once	-	TRBJ2-3	TGTGCCAGAGATCCGGGACATCGCACAGATACGCAGTATTTT	CARDPGHRTDTQYF
TRBV6-1	-	-	TRBJ1-5	TGTGCCAGCAGTGACGACAGTATTAGCAATCAGCCCCAGCATTTT	CASSDDSISNQPQHF
TRBV7-9	once	-	TRBJ2-5	TGTGCCAGCAGTTGGACCCTACAAGAGACCCAGTACTTC	CASSWTLQETQYF